A single sample gave rise to the 6 T cell receptor beta chains below, sequenced in a study of T cells in Graves' hyperthyroidism and ophthalmopathy. RNA transcripts gave rise to amplified TCR beta CDR3 regions. First-round RT-PCR targeting the TCR CDR3 was performed with the HTBI primer set. TCRdb redid the calling of the multiplex PCR reads with MiXCR, one entry per CDR3 protein. This table has under 350,000 distinct CDR3 sequences, 18% appearing once. Sequencing was carried out using blood. The receptors were gathered from a woman aged 45-60 years with Graves' hyperthyroidism.

V is TRBV12-3 or TRBV12-4 and J is TRBJ2-2, with D possibly being TRBD2 (5 bases). CDR3 length equals 16 residues. The ends were cut back, 3 bases at V and 1 base at J, with 12 bases in the middle. The CDR3 DNA reads TGTGCCAGCAGTTTCGGACTTTCTATGAACACCGGGGAGCTGTTTTTT. Protein: CASSFGLSMNTGELFF.

This clonotype has a count of ten or more. The chain recombines TRBV19 with TRBJ2-5, with no clear D. The CDR3 is made up of 14 amino acids. Trimming removed 3 bases from V and 4 bases from J, with 12 bases in between. Germline-derived CDR1 and CDR2 are LNHDA and SQIVND (reference sequence). DNA for the CDR3: TGTGCCAGTAGTATCCCAATCAAGGGAGAGACCCAGTACTTC. This encodes CASSIPIKGETQYF.

In its sample, this clonotype was seen many times. V and J are TRBV18 and TRBJ2-3; 8 bases align to TRBD1. The CDR3 extends over 17 amino acids. Looked up from germline, CDR1 is KGHSH and CDR2 is LQKENI. The V gene end was trimmed by 2 bases and the J gene end by 5 bases; junction bases not matched to a gene: 12. DNA for the CDR3: TGTGCCAGCTCACCATCGACAGGGGCTCGATATGGAGATACGCAGTATTTT. Its protein product is CASSPSTGARYGDTQYF.

The chain joins TRBV15 to TRBJ2-3; 13 bases are a match to TRBD2. CDR3 length: 16 amino acids. V was clipped by 3 bases and J by 4 bases; unmatched bases: 4. Germline values: CDR1 LNHNV, CDR2 YYDKDF (reference sequence). The CDR3 protein is CATSRWTSGRSDTQYF. CDR3 bases: TGTGCCACCAGCAGGTGGACTAGCGGGAGATCAGATACGCAGTATTTT.

This clonotype was seen a few times. The chain recombines TRBV5-1 with TRBJ2-5; D uncertain. V dropped 6 bases and J dropped 2 bases, with 17 bases sitting between them. From germline, CDR1 is SGHRS and CDR2 YFSETQ. The CDR3 is made up of 15 amino acids. The CDR3 loop is CASTLTPDSQETQYF. The CDR3 DNA follows: TGCGCCAGCACCCTGACCCCGGATTCGCAAGAGACCCAGTACTTC.

This clonotype was recorded only once. The rearrangement uses TRBV3-1 and TRBJ2-5; 7 bases are a match to TRBD2. Germline V gene sequence: CDR1 LGHDT, CDR2 YNNKEL (reference sequence). CDR3 length: 14 residues. V shed 1 base, J shed 2 bases, and the junction held 1 base outside the gene matches. CDR3 sequence reads: CASSQGGLQETQYF. CDR3 DNA sequence: TGTGCCAGCAGCCAAGGGGGACTACAAGAGACCCAGTACTTC.